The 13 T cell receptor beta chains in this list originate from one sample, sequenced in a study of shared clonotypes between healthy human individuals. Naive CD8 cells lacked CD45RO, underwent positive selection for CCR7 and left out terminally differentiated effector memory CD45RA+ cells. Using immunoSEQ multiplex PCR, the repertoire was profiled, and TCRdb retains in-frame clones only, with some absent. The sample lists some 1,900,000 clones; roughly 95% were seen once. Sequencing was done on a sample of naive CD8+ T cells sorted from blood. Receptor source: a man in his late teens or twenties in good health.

The CDR3 is CASSKGKGQGAFDSPLHF. The CDR3 DNA reads TGTGCCAGCAGCAAAGGCAAAGGACAGGGGGCTTTTGATTCACCCCTCCACTTT. The rearrangement joins TRBV21-1 to TRBJ1-6; TRBD1 reflects the table's D call only, with no check against the DNA. TRBV21-1 is reported as a pseudogene. The CDR3 has 18 residues.

The CDR3 reads CASTWSEADRTDTQYF. DNA of the CDR3: TGTGCCAGCACCTGGTCGGAGGCAGACCGCACAGATACGCAGTATTTT. V and J are TRBV7-9 and TRBJ2-3; TRBD2 is a possible D gene (5 bases). The V end lost 7 bases, the J end lost 1 base, and 18 bases lay between the germline ends. The V gene's germline CDR1 is SEHNR and CDR2 FQNEAQ (reference sequence). This CDR3 is 16 amino acids long.

The CDR3 region has the DNA TGTGCCATCAGTGAGTCGACAACAACCGGGGAGCTGTTTTTT. This encodes CAISESTTTGELFF. V is TRBV10-3 and J is TRBJ2-2; D unresolved. The CDR3 consists of 14 residues. The V and J ends lost 0 bases and 5 bases respectively, with 7 bases between them. CDR1 and CDR2 (germline): ENHRY, SYGVKD.

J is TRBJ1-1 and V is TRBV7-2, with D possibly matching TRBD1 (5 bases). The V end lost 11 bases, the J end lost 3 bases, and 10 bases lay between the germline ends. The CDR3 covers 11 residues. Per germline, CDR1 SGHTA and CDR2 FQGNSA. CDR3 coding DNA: TGTGCCGCCTGGGGGTACACTGAAGCTTTCTTT. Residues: CAAWGYTEAFF.

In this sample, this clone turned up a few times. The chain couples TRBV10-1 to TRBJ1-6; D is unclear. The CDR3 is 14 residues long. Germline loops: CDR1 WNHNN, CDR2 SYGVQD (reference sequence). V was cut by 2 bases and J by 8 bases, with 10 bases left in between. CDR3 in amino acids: CASSERASDSPLHF. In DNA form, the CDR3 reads TGCGCCAGCAGTGAGCGGGCTTCCGATTCACCCCTCCACTTT.

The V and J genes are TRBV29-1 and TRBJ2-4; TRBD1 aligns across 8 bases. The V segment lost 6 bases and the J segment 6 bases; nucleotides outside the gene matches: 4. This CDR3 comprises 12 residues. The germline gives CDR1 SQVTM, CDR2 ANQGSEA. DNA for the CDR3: TGCAGCGTCTTTGGACAGGGAAACATTCAGTACTTC. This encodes CSVFGQGNIQYF.

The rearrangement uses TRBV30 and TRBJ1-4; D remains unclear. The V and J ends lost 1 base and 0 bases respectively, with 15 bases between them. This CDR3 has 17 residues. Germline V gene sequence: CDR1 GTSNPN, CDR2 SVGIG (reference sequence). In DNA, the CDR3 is TGTGCCTGGAGTGACTGGGGTATTGGTTCAACTAATGAAAAACTGTTTTTT. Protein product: CAWSDWGIGSTNEKLFF.

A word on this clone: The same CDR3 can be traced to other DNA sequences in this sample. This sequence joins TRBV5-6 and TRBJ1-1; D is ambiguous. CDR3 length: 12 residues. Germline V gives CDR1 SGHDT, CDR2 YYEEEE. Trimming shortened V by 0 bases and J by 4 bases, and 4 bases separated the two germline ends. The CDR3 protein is CASSLGATEAFF. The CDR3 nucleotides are TGTGCCAGCAGCTTGGGGGCCACTGAAGCTTTCTTT.

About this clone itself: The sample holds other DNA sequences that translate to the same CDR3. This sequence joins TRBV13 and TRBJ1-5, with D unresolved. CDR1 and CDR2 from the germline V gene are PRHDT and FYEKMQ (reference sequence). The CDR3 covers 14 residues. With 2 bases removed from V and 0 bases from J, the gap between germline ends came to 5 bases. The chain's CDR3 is CASSLRGSNQPQHF. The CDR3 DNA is TGTGCCAGCAGCTTACGGGGTAGCAATCAGCCCCAGCATTTT.

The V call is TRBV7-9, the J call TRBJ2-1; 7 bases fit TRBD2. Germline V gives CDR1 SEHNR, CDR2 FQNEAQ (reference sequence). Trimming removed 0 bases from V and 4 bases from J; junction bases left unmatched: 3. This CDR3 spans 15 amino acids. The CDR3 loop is CASSLASGKYNEQFF. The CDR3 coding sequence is TGTGCCAGCAGCTTAGCAAGCGGGAAGTACAATGAGCAGTTCTTC.

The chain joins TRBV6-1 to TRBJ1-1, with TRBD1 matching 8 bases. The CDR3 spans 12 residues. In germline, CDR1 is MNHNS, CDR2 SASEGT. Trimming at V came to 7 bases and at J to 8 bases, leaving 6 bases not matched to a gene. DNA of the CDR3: TGTGCCAGCATTTGGACAGGGACAGAAGCTTTCTTT. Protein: CASIWTGTEAFF.

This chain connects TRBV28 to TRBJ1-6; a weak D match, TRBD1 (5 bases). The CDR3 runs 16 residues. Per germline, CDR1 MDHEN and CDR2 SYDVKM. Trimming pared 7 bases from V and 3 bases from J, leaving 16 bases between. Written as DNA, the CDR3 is TGTGCCAGCAACATGCAGGGAATCTACTATAATTCACCCCTCCACTTT. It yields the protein CASNMQGIYYNSPLHF.

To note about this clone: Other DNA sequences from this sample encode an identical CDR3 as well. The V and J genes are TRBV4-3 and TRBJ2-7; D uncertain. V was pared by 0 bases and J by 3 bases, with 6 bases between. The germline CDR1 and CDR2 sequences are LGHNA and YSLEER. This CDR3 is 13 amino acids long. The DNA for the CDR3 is TGCGCCAGCAGCCAAGAGGTTGGCTACGAGCAGTACTTC. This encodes CASSQEVGYEQYF.